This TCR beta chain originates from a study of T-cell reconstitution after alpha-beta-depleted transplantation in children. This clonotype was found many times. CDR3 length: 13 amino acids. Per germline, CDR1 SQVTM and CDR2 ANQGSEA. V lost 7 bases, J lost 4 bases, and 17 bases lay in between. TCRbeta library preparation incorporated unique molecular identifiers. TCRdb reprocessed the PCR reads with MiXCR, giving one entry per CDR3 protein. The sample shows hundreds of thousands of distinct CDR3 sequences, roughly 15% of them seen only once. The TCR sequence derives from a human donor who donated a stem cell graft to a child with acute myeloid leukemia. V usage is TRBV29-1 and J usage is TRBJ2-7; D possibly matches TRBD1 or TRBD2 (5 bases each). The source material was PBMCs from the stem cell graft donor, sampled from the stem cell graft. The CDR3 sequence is CSAWDGFEYEQYF. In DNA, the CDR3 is TGCAGCGCCTGGGACGGTTTTGAGTACGAGCAGTACTTC.